The rows below give T cell receptor beta chains drawn from one sample of a study of blood T cell repertoires in COVID-19. Sequenced by immunoSEQ multiplex PCR; TCRdb stores in-frame clones only, minus some. Here the sample spans approximately 9,000 clones, 84% being singletons. The specimen was peripheral blood. Receptor source: a human donor in a cohort sampled during active COVID-19. Both conserved end residues are part of each CDR3. D genes are given only for firm matches. Clone size is shown for a subset of rows, as once, few, many or a class of expanded clone.

v_gene,j_gene,len,abundance,d_gene,CDR3aa,CDR3nt
TRBV6-5,TRBJ2-7,15,NA,TRBD1,CASSYGDRGVHEQYF,TGTGCCAGCAGTTACGGGGACAGGGGAGTCCACGAGCAGTACTTC
TRBV5-4,TRBJ1-2,15,NA,NA,CASQADRSTNYGYTF,TGTGCCAGCCAAGCCGACAGGTCTACTAACTATGGCTACACCTTC
TRBV24-1,TRBJ2-3,16,NA,TRBD2,CATSRASGGRADTQYF,TGTGCCACCAGCAGGGCTAGCGGGGGGCGGGCAGATACGCAGTATTTT
TRBV9,TRBJ2-5,17,few,NA,CASSVDGLGGSGETQYF,TGTGCCAGCAGCGTAGACGGGTTGGGCGGATCGGGGGAGACCCAGTACTTC
TRBV28,TRBJ1-4,16,NA,TRBD1,CASGYRGRGTNEKLFF,TGTGCCAGCGGCTACAGGGGGCGCGGTACTAATGAAAAACTGTTTTTT
TRBV5-1,TRBJ2-2,15,NA,NA,CASSLSGRNTGELFF,TGCGCCAGCAGCTTGAGTGGGCGCAACACCGGGGAGCTGTTTTTT
TRBV5-1,TRBJ1-2,12,few,TRBD1,CASRTGSYGYTF,TGCGCCAGTCGGACAGGGAGCTATGGCTACACCTTC
TRBV9,TRBJ2-3,16,NA,TRBD2,CASSPDSGGATDTQYF,TGTGCCAGCAGCCCAGATAGCGGGGGGGCCACAGATACGCAGTATTTT
TRBV11-3,TRBJ2-3,14,NA,TRBD2,CASSFAGGTDTQYF,TGTGCCAGCAGCTTCGCGGGAGGCACAGATACGCAGTATTTT
TRBV7-2,TRBJ2-3,16,NA,TRBD2,CASSLVASGGADTQYF,TGTGCCAGCAGCTTAGTTGCTAGCGGGGGAGCAGATACGCAGTATTTT
TRBV30,TRBJ2-3,15,NA,TRBD2,CAWSGIAGAVDTQYF,TGTGCCTGGAGTGGAATAGCGGGGGCGGTAGATACGCAGTATTTT
TRBV5-4,TRBJ2-3,18,NA,TRBD2,CASSTRAISGGPADTQYF,TGTGCCAGCAGCACGCGGGCGATTTCGGGGGGGCCGGCAGATACGCAGTATTTT
TRBV19,TRBJ1-1,16,NA,TRBD1,CASTYSRGNMNTEAFF,TGTGCCAGTACCTATAGCAGGGGGAACATGAACACTGAAGCTTTCTTT
TRBV7-9,TRBJ2-7,14,NA,TRBD2,CASSLLIAGVEQYF,TGTGCCAGCAGCTTACTGATAGCGGGGGTTGAGCAGTACTTC
TRBV7-2,TRBJ1-1,13,NA,NA,CASSFRDNTEAFF,TGTGCCAGCAGCTTCAGGGATAACACTGAAGCTTTCTTT
TRBV6-5,TRBJ2-7,14,once,TRBD1,CASSSPGTGYEQYF,TGTGCCAGCAGTTCACCCGGGACAGGTTACGAGCAGTACTTC
TRBV7-2,TRBJ2-5,13,NA,NA,CASSFGGQETQYF,TGTGCCAGCAGCTTCGGAGGACAGGAGACCCAGTACTTC
TRBV9,TRBJ1-3,14,NA,NA,CASSVGQGGNTIYF,TGTGCCAGCAGCGTGGGGCAGGGGGGAAACACCATATATTTT
TRBV19,TRBJ2-5,15,NA,TRBD1,CASSIFGQGAKTQYF,TGTGCCAGTAGTATCTTCGGACAGGGGGCGAAGACCCAGTACTTC
TRBV7-9,TRBJ2-1,16,NA,TRBD2,CASSYPLGGGANEQFF,TGTGCCAGCAGCTACCCCTTGGGCGGGGGGGCCAATGAGCAGTTCTTC
TRBV7-7,TRBJ2-3,15,NA,TRBD2,CASSQTSGGTDTQYF,TGTGCTAGCAGCCAGACTAGCGGGGGAACAGATACGCAGTATTTT
TRBV2,TRBJ1-4,16,once,NA,CASSVRGSSTNEKLFF,TGTGCCAGCAGTGTAAGGGGGTCTTCAACTAATGAAAAACTGTTTTTT
TRBV3-1/TRBV3-2,TRBJ2-1,12,NA,NA,CASSQAGSEQFF,TGTGCCAGCAGCCAAGCCGGGTCTGAGCAGTTCTTC
TRBV5-1,TRBJ2-1,15,NA,TRBD2,CASSRSGGDYNEQFF,TGCGCCAGCAGCCGGAGCGGGGGAGACTACAATGAGCAGTTCTTC
TRBV3-1/TRBV3-2,TRBJ1-1,13,NA,NA,CASSQVANTEAFF,TGTGCCAGCAGCCAAGTAGCGAACACTGAAGCTTTCTTT
TRBV5-1,TRBJ2-5,17,NA,NA,CASSSLITSGGGETQYF,TGCGCCAGCAGCTCCCTGATAACTTCGGGGGGCGGAGAGACCCAGTACTTC
TRBV14,TRBJ1-3,15,NA,NA,CASSQGSGSGNTIYF,TGTGCCAGCAGCCAAGGGAGTGGGAGTGGAAACACCATATATTTT
TRBV18,TRBJ2-3,13,NA,NA,CASSRLDVDTQYF,TGTGCCAGCTCACGATTAGATGTAGATACGCAGTATTTT
TRBV7-2,TRBJ2-1,14,once,TRBD2,CASSPGLAHDEQFF,TGTGCCAGCAGCCCCGGACTAGCCCACGATGAGCAGTTCTTC
TRBV2,TRBJ1-2,14,few,NA,CASSEEGIGYGYTF,TGTGCCAGCAGTGAGGAGGGGATAGGGTATGGCTACACCTTC
TRBV6-5,TRBJ1-1,13,NA,NA,CASTTGWIPEAFF,TGTGCCAGCACCACGGGGTGGATCCCTGAAGCTTTCTTT
TRBV7-6,TRBJ1-3,14,NA,TRBD1,CASSTRQGGNTIYF,TGTGCCAGCAGCACCCGACAGGGTGGAAACACCATATATTTT
TRBV5-6,TRBJ1-5,15,NA,NA,CASSSVRGSNQPQHF,TGTGCCAGCAGCTCTGTCAGGGGAAGCAATCAGCCCCAGCATTTT
TRBV28,TRBJ2-7,13,NA,NA,CASSLYQGSEQYF,TGTGCCAGCAGTTTATATCAGGGTTCCGAGCAGTACTTC
TRBV28,TRBJ2-7,12,once,NA,CASATGSYEQYF,TGTGCCAGCGCTACAGGGTCCTACGAGCAGTACTTC
TRBV7-2,TRBJ2-3,16,NA,TRBD2,CASSSLAGDLTDTQYF,TGTGCCAGCAGCTCACTAGCGGGGGACCTCACAGATACGCAGTATTTT
TRBV19,TRBJ2-1,12,once,TRBD2,CASSILGGGQFF,TGTGCCAGTAGTATACTTGGGGGGGGGCAGTTCTTC
TRBV7-2,TRBJ1-2,16,NA,TRBD1,CASSLPPRDRGNGYTF,TGTGCCAGCAGCTTACCCCCCCGAGACAGGGGTAATGGCTACACCTTC
TRBV18,TRBJ2-7,15,NA,TRBD1,CASSPSRRGSYEQYF,TGTGCCAGCTCACCATCTCGCAGGGGGTCCTACGAGCAGTACTTC
TRBV18,TRBJ1-6,15,few,TRBD1,CASSPGGQGESPLHF,TGTGCCAGCTCCCCGGGAGGACAGGGCGAATCACCCCTCCACTTT